The entry below gives a single T cell receptor beta chain sequence along with its context. The target antigen is unknown. A read error may explain this, as a much larger clone is one base away. This specimen comes from a study of T-cell reconstitution after alpha-beta-depleted transplantation in children. Molecular barcoding with unique molecular identifiers was used for the TCRbeta library. MiXCR, run by TCRdb on the PCR reads, gives a single entry per CDR3 protein. The table records around 180,000 distinct CDR3 sequences, around 10% of them present only once. The CDR3 contains 14 residues. Per germline, CDR1 MDHEN and CDR2 SYDVKM. The V end was cut by 1 base, the J end by 3 bases, with 10 bases between. Study findings and constraints: At one year after transplant, newly produced T cells mostly accounted for T-cell counts and diversity. From surviving recipient T cells and thymic progenitors came the high day-60 TCRbeta diversity observed in some patients. Reportedly, only several hundred clones from non-depleted graft cells drove alpha-beta T-cell counts at about two months.

The starting material was PBMCs, obtained before TCRalphabeta/CD19-depleted stem cell transplant. This receptor was taken from a boy between 2 and 10 years old with acute myeloid leukemia, due to receive a stem cell transplant. The chain couples TRBV28 to TRBJ2-7; maybe TRBD1 (5 bases). This chain's CDR3 is CASSLYATVYEQYF. CDR3 DNA sequence: TGTGCCAGCAGTTTATATGCGACAGTCTACGAGCAGTACTTC.